This TCR beta chain came from a study of T cells in Graves' hyperthyroidism and ophthalmopathy. The source material, RNA transcripts, was used to amplify TCR beta CDR3 regions. Using the HTBI primer set, a first-round RT-PCR was run on the TCR CDR3. TCRdb redid the calling of the multiplex PCR reads with MiXCR, one entry per CDR3 protein. The sample comprises 500,000 to 600,000 distinct CDR3 sequences, around 50% of which are singletons, and about two fifths rests with the top ten. Orbital computed tomography and thyroid ultrasound, together with serum TRAb and thyroxine and clinical symptoms, were used for diagnoses. Study outcomes and limitations: Blood also held most thyroid clonotypes expanded beyond 0.001. Median prediction lead before ophthalmopathy onset was about 6.5 months with the model.

This clonotype was detected many times. Its antigen remains unknown. The specimen sequenced was peripheral blood or thyroid tissue (not recorded which). This clonotype was obtained from an adult woman with Graves' disease, either hyperthyroidism or ophthalmopathy (not recorded which).

The CDR3 DNA reads TGTGCCAGCAGCCGAGAACTTGGGGGGCGCGAGTTATCCGGGGAGCTGTTTTTT. The encoded protein is CASSRELGGRELSGELFF. The chain combines TRBV7-6 with TRBJ2-2; D tentatively fits TRBD1 or TRBD2 (6 bases each). Germline CDR1 is SGHVS and CDR2 is FNYEAQ. The CDR3 is 18 residues long. Trimming pared 5 bases from V and 6 bases from J, leaving 25 bases between.